The 8 T cell receptor beta chains in this list originate from one sample, sequenced in a study of T cell repertoires in aging, cancer and after chemotherapy. Peripheral blood genomic DNA, not sorted cells or RNA, was the template. Multiplex touch-down PCR with TRB-A/B primers amplified rearranged V-D-J TRB sequences. Each CDR3 protein gets one entry after TCRdb re-called the multiplex PCR reads with MiXCR. This table holds some 800 distinct CDR3 sequences, roughly 50% found once. What was sequenced was blood. The origin of the receptors is a human donor with a blood cancer.

This chain links TRBV6-2 or TRBV6-3 with TRBJ1-5; the match to TRBD1 covers 11 bases. Trimming took 6 bases from V and 5 from J; bases not matched to a gene: 9. The V gene's germline CDR1 is MNHEY and CDR2 SVGEGT. This CDR3 is built from 16 residues. The CDR3 DNA is TGTGCCAGCAGGAACCTAAGGACAGGGGGCTATCAGCCCCAGCATTTT. Its protein product is CASRNLRTGGYQPQHF.

This clonotype is medium-sized within its sample. CDR3 DNA sequence: TGTGCCAGCAGCCAACAAGCAACCGGGACAGGCCTCCACGAGCAGTACTTC. Protein sequence: CASSQQATGTGLHEQYF. V gene TRBV4-2 combines with J gene TRBJ2-7; 8 nucleotides match TRBD1. The germline gives CDR1 LGHNA, CDR2 YNFKEQ. CDR3 length: 17 amino acids. Trimming at V came to 2 bases and at J to 5 bases, leaving 14 bases not matched to a gene.

The DNA for the CDR3 is TGCAGCGTTGAAACCAGCAGCATGGAGACCCAGTACTTC. It yields the protein CSVETSSMETQYF. The chain is built from TRBV29-1 and TRBJ2-5; D is unclear. V dropped 2 bases and J dropped 5 bases, with 12 bases sitting between them. The CDR3 contains 13 residues. CDR1 is SQVTM and CDR2 is ANQGSEA in the germline V gene.

CDR3 protein: CASSELAGGPDTQYF. CDR3 nucleotide sequence: TGTGCCAGCAGTGAACTAGCGGGAGGGCCAGATACGCAGTATTTT. The V gene is TRBV6-1, the J gene TRBJ2-3; 12 bases agree with TRBD2. The CDR3 spans 15 residues. Looked up from germline, CDR1 is MNHNS and CDR2 is SASEGT. With 2 bases clipped from V and 4 bases from J, the junction kept 1 base outside the gene matches.

V gene TRBV29-1 combines with J gene TRBJ1-1; tentatively, D is TRBD1 (6 bases). With 2 bases removed from V and 4 bases from J, the gap between germline ends came to 11 bases. The CDR3 is 13 amino acids. Germline V gene sequence: CDR1 SQVTM, CDR2 ANQGSEA. In DNA form, the CDR3 reads TGCAGCGTTGAAAGGGGGGTAGGCACTGAAGCTTTCTTT. It translates to CSVERGVGTEAFF.

By share of the sample, this clonotype is hyperexpanded. The CDR3 reads CASSDGTGGTDTQYF. The CDR3 DNA follows: TGTGCCAGCAGTGACGGGACAGGGGGCACAGATACGCAGTATTTT. The V call is TRBV6-4, the J call TRBJ2-3; 10 bases are shared with TRBD1. The CDR3 has 15 residues. Trimming removed 2 bases from V and 1 base from J; junction bases left unmatched: 0. CDR1 is MRHNA and CDR2 is SNTAGT in the germline V gene.

The gene calls are TRBV11-2 and TRBJ2-7, with D uncertain. CDR3 length equals 15 residues. CDR1 is SGHAT, CDR2 FQNNGV, per germline. V lost 5 bases and J 2 bases, leaving 16 bases between the germline ends. CDR3 residues: CASSKREATAYEQYF. The CDR3 DNA sequence: TGTGCCAGCAGCAAAAGGGAAGCCACAGCCTACGAGCAGTACTTC. Looking up the rest from reference TRBV11-2 and TRBJ2-7 gives the full variable domain: EAGVAQSPRYKIIEKRQSVAFWCNPISGHATLYWYQQILGQGPKLLIQFQNNGVVDDSQLPKDRFSAERLKGVDSTLKIQPAKLEDSAVYLCASSKREATAYEQYFGPGTRLTVT.

This clonotype is large. The chain couples TRBV12-3 or TRBV12-4 to TRBJ2-5; 8 nucleotides match TRBD1. This CDR3 is 14 amino acids long. Trimming at V came to 6 bases and at J to 2 bases, leaving 5 bases not matched to a gene. The CDR3 reads CASSSGQGQETQYF. Here the CDR3 DNA reads TGTGCCAGCAGCTCCGGACAGGGTCAAGAGACCCAGTACTTC.